These T cell receptor beta chains were read from a single sample in a study of CD8 T cells in Susac syndrome. TCRdb fed the immunoSEQ multiplex PCR reads into MiXCR, producing one record per CDR3 protein. The data show around 170,000 distinct CDR3 sequences, 85% to 95% seen once. The sample was CD8+ T cells from PBMCs. The receptors were gathered from a human donor with multiple sclerosis. Both conserved end residues are part of each CDR3. The D gene is left open where the match is weak. The size field is filled for only some rows; it gives once, few, many or a size class.

V	size	D	J	CDR3	DNA
TRBV7-9	-	-	TRBJ2-1	CASSLGPINEQFF	TGTGCCAGCAGCTTAGGGCCCATCAATGAGCAGTTCTTC
TRBV30	once	TRBD1	TRBJ2-1	CAWSGGTGNHEQFF	TGTGCCTGGAGTGGAGGGACAGGGAATCATGAGCAGTTCTTC
TRBV15	-	TRBD1	TRBJ1-6	CATSREGQGLNSPLHF	TGTGCCACCAGCAGAGAAGGACAGGGACTGAATTCACCCCTCCACTTT
TRBV7-6	-	-	TRBJ2-7	CASSTGIDEQYF	TGTGCCAGCAGCACAGGGATCGACGAGCAGTACTTC
TRBV14	-	-	TRBJ1-1	CASSQERETSSGRPEAFF	TGTGCCAGCAGCCAAGAACGGGAGACCTCCTCAGGGAGGCCTGAAGCTTTCTTT
TRBV27	-	-	TRBJ2-2	CASSSLTATANTGELFF	TGTGCCAGCAGTTCCCTGACAGCTACTGCGAACACCGGGGAGCTGTTTTTT
TRBV9	-	-	TRBJ2-6	CASSDRSVSGANVLTF	TGTGCCAGCAGCGACCGGTCGGTCTCTGGGGCCAACGTCCTGACTTTC
TRBV9	once	TRBD1	TRBJ1-1	CASSAGTGEAFF	TGTGCCAGCAGCGCTGGGACAGGGGAAGCTTTCTTT
TRBV29-1	-	-	TRBJ2-7	CSVVGTGVYEQYF	TGCAGCGTTGTGGGGACCGGGGTATACGAGCAGTACTTC
TRBV7-8	-	-	TRBJ2-1	CASSLVAIDEQFF	TGTGCCAGCAGTTTAGTGGCTATCGATGAGCAGTTCTTC
TRBV30	once	TRBD1	TRBJ2-2	CAWGSQGTGELFF	TGTGCCTGGGGATCACAGGGGACCGGGGAGCTGTTTTTT
TRBV28	-	-	TRBJ2-5	CASSPGGGQETQYF	TGTGCCAGCAGCCCAGGGGGAGGCCAAGAGACCCAGTACTTC
TRBV27	-	-	TRBJ1-1	CASSAQGLTTEAFF	TGTGCCAGCAGTGCTCAGGGGTTGACCACTGAAGCTTTCTTT
TRBV12-3/TRBV12-4	-	-	TRBJ1-2	CASSGAPTSYGYTF	TGTGCCAGCAGTGGGGCCCCTACATCCTATGGCTACACCTTC
TRBV4-2	-	-	TRBJ2-7	CASSEGGDHYEQYF	TGTGCCAGCAGCGAGGGGGGGGATCACTACGAGCAGTACTTC
TRBV7-9	-	-	TRBJ2-5	CASSPLEYQETQYF	TGTGCCAGCAGCCCACTAGAGTACCAAGAGACCCAGTACTTC
TRBV29-1	-	-	TRBJ2-3	CSVERPDTDTQYF	TGCAGCGTTGAACGCCCGGATACAGATACGCAGTATTTT
TRBV29-1	-	TRBD2	TRBJ2-2	CSVWDYFTGELFF	TGCAGCGTATGGGACTATTTCACCGGGGAGCTGTTTTTT
TRBV18	-	TRBD2	TRBJ2-7	CASSLLAGVLREQYF	TGTGCCAGCTCTTTACTAGCGGGAGTCTTACGCGAGCAGTACTTC
TRBV28	-	-	TRBJ2-3	CASSPTRGDTQYF	TGTGCCAGCAGTCCCACCCGGGGGGATACGCAGTATTTT
TRBV20-1	-	-	TRBJ2-3	CSATGTPPSPDTQYF	TGCAGTGCAACTGGGACTCCCCCTTCTCCAGATACGCAGTATTTT
TRBV9	-	-	TRBJ1-2	CASSGRGGHGYTF	TGTGCCAGCAGCGGACGGGGGGGACATGGCTACACCTTC
TRBV2	few	-	TRBJ2-7	CASSVDYEQYF	TGTGCCAGCAGTGTTGACTACGAGCAGTACTTC
TRBV5-1	-	-	TRBJ2-1	CASSLTYEQFF	TGCGCCAGCAGCTTGACCTATGAGCAGTTCTTC
TRBV5-4	-	-	TRBJ2-1	CASSTLVVNEQFF	TGTGCCAGCAGCACCTTAGTGGTCAATGAGCAGTTCTTC
TRBV29-1	-	TRBD1	TRBJ1-1	CSVRTGITEAFF	TGCAGCGTTCGGACAGGGATCACTGAAGCTTTCTTT
TRBV28	-	TRBD1	TRBJ1-4	CASTGGSSEKLFF	TGTGCCAGCACAGGGGGTTCGAGTGAAAAACTGTTTTTT
TRBV29-1	-	TRBD2	TRBJ2-3	CSAQRPSGGSTDTQYF	TGCAGCGCTCAACGTCCTAGCGGGGGGAGCACAGATACGCAGTATTTT
TRBV27	-	-	TRBJ2-1	CASSPDGGEQFF	TGTGCCAGCAGTCCAGACGGCGGTGAGCAGTTCTTC
TRBV20-1	-	-	TRBJ2-7	CSAFFPDGSTYAQYF	TGCAGTGCTTTTTTCCCGGACGGATCTACCTACGCGCAGTACTTC
TRBV29-1	-	-	TRBJ2-2	CSAPRTNTGELFF	TGCAGCGCCCCCAGGACGAACACCGGGGAGCTGTTTTTT
TRBV27	-	-	TRBJ2-7	CASSYRDGVDEQYF	TGTGCCAGCAGTTACCGGGACGGAGTCGACGAGCAGTACTTC
TRBV12-3/TRBV12-4	once	-	TRBJ1-6	CASSPLGGAHSPLHF	TGTGCCAGCAGTCCCCTGGGGGGTGCCCATTCACCCCTCCACTTT
TRBV27	-	-	TRBJ2-1	CASSFVGFSEFF	TGTGCCAGCAGTTTCGTCGGTTTTAGCGAGTTCTTC
TRBV4-1	-	TRBD2	TRBJ2-7	CASSLLGLAGNEQYF	TGCGCCAGCAGCCTCCTAGGACTAGCCGGGAACGAGCAGTACTTC
TRBV29-1	-	TRBD1	TRBJ2-1	CSAEGHPGQGYNEQFF	TGCAGCGCCGAGGGTCATCCGGGACAGGGTTACAATGAGCAGTTCTTC
TRBV20-1	-	-	TRBJ1-4	CSARDQIQGTTNEKLFF	TGCAGTGCTAGAGATCAAATACAGGGCACAACTAATGAAAAACTGTTTTTT
TRBV30	-	-	TRBJ1-1	CAWSSMTGDFGEAFF	TGTGCCTGGAGTTCAATGACAGGAGATTTCGGTGAAGCTTTCTTT
TRBV11-2	-	TRBD2	TRBJ2-5	CASSSRLAGSQETQYF	TGTGCCAGCAGCTCGCGACTAGCGGGGAGCCAAGAGACCCAGTACTTC
TRBV13	-	-	TRBJ2-5	CASSFYGDVGETQYF	TGTGCCAGCAGCTTTTATGGGGACGTTGGGGAGACCCAGTACTTC
TRBV24-1	-	-	TRBJ2-5	CATSDSRWETQYF	TGTGCCACCAGTGACAGCCGATGGGAGACCCAGTACTTC
TRBV29-1	-	-	TRBJ2-7	CSGQTSPFEQYF	TGCAGCGGCCAGACTAGTCCGTTCGAGCAGTACTTC
TRBV2	-	TRBD2	TRBJ2-3	CAASGSLTDTQYF	TGTGCCGCTAGCGGGAGCTTAACAGATACGCAGTATTTT
TRBV29-1	-	-	TRBJ2-2	CSVLSTGELFF	TGCAGCGTCCTGAGCACCGGGGAGCTGTTTTTT
TRBV4-1	-	TRBD1	TRBJ2-1	CASSPMGQGWDNEQFF	TGCGCCAGCAGCCCGATGGGACAGGGGTGGGACAATGAGCAGTTCTTC
TRBV7-6	-	TRBD2	TRBJ2-5	CASSPRLAGGVTAETQYF	TGTGCCAGCAGCCCCCGACTAGCGGGGGGGGTCACGGCAGAGACCCAGTACTTC
TRBV4-2	-	-	TRBJ1-1	CASSQAARNEAFF	TGTGCCAGCAGCCAAGCGGCAAGGAATGAAGCTTTCTTT
TRBV6-2/TRBV6-3	few	-	TRBJ2-2	CASSRRAGELFF	TGTGCCAGCAGTCGACGAGCCGGGGAGCTGTTTTTT
TRBV20-1	-	TRBD1	TRBJ2-7	CSAPEGARNEQYF	TGCAGTGCTCCTGAGGGGGCGCGGAACGAGCAGTACTTC
TRBV6-2/TRBV6-3	-	-	TRBJ2-7	CASSYGYGSYEQYF	TGTGCCAGCAGTTACGGTTACGGCTCCTACGAGCAGTACTTC
TRBV10-3	-	-	TRBJ2-7	CAIRGSLGQSYEQYF	TGTGCCATCAGAGGGTCACTAGGACAATCCTACGAGCAGTACTTC
TRBV29-1	once	TRBD1	TRBJ2-1	CSVEEGRGYNEQFF	TGCAGCGTTGAAGAGGGCAGGGGGTACAATGAGCAGTTCTTC
TRBV7-8	few	-	TRBJ2-7	CASSLASSYEQYF	TGTGCCAGCAGCTTGGCTAGCAGCTACGAGCAGTACTTC
TRBV29-1	-	TRBD2	TRBJ2-7	CSATSGRGYEQYF	TGCAGTGCCACTAGCGGGAGAGGGTACGAGCAGTACTTC
TRBV20-1	-	-	TRBJ2-3	CSASGIAGLSTDTQYF	TGCAGTGCCTCCGGAATTGCGGGACTCAGCACAGATACGCAGTATTTT